Listed here are 17 T cell receptor beta chains from one sample, sequenced in a study of OX40 agonist ivuxolimab in advanced cancers. The protocol was immunoSEQ multiplex PCR, while the TCRdb copy is restricted to in-frame clones and leaves out a portion. The sample lists some 70,000 clones; 70% to 90% were seen once. The sequenced sample was CD4+ or CD8+ T cells sorted from blood, obtained in a trial of the OX40 agonist ivuxolimab. The receptors shown here come from an adult with an advanced solid tumor such as melanoma, head and neck, liver or kidney cancer.

This sequence joins TRBV18 and TRBJ2-3; D unresolved. This CDR3 is 15 amino acids long. The germline V gene has CDR1 KGHSH and CDR2 LQKENI. V was clipped by 3 bases and J by 1 base, with 11 bases between them. The CDR3 is CASSPGLLRTDTQYF. The DNA of the CDR3 is TGTGCCAGCTCACCTGGCCTCTTACGCACAGATACGCAGTATTTT.

The rearrangement joins TRBV29-1 to TRBJ2-1; no clear D gene. Between the trimmed V and J ends, which lost 7 bases and 2 bases, there was a span of 15 bases. Looked up from germline, CDR1 is SQVTM and CDR2 is ANQGSEA. The CDR3 consists of 14 residues. Here the CDR3 DNA reads TGCAGCGCCACGACCCAGGTTACCTACAATGAGCAGTTCTTC. Translating it yields CSATTQVTYNEQFF.

The J gene is TRBJ1-1, the V gene TRBV30; D gene uncertain. The germline V gene encodes CDR1 GTSNPN and CDR2 SVGIG (reference sequence). V shed 5 bases and J shed 8 bases, with 15 bases lying between them. This CDR3 spans 12 amino acids. In DNA form, the CDR3 reads TGTGCCTGGGTCCCAGGCCCACGCGAAGCTTTCTTT. Translating it yields CAWVPGPREAFF. The variable domain in full, with the rest retrieved from reference TRBV30 and TRBJ1-1, is SQTIHQWPATLVQPVGSPLSLECTVEGTSNPNLYWYRQAAGRGLQLLFYSVGIGQISSEVPQNLSASRPQDRQFILSSKKLLLSDSGFYLCAWVPGPREAFFGQGTRLTVV.

Worth noting for this clone: A much bigger clone sits one base away, suggesting this may be a read error. This chain connects TRBV5-4 to TRBJ2-5, with unresolved D. V shed 0 bases and J shed 0 bases, with 0 bases lying between them. The V gene's germline CDR1 is SGHNT and CDR2 YYREEE (reference sequence). The CDR3 has 12 amino acids. Here the CDR3 DNA reads TGTGCCAGCAGCTTGGACCAAGAGACCCAGTACTTC. Its protein is CASSLDQETQYF.

CDR3 protein: CASSPWGGSGANVLTF. CDR3 bases: TGCGCCAGCAGCCCCTGGGGGGGGTCTGGGGCCAACGTCCTGACTTTC. The chain couples TRBV5-1 to TRBJ2-6, with 7 bases aligning to TRBD2. Germline V lookup: CDR1 SGHRS, CDR2 YFSETQ. V shed 4 bases, J shed 1 base, and the junction held 5 bases outside the gene matches. The CDR3 is 16 amino acids. Full variable domain (outside the CDR3, taken from reference TRBV5-1 and TRBJ2-6): KAGVTQTPRYLIKTRGQQVTLSCSPISGHRSVSWYQQTPGQGLQFLFEYFSETQRNKGNFPGRFSGRQFSNSRSEMNVSTLELGDSALYLCASSPWGGSGANVLTFGAGSRLTVL.

The CDR3 here is CASSEGRYQPQHF. The CDR3 DNA follows: TGTGCCAGCAGTGAGGGCCGCTATCAGCCCCAGCATTTT. The rearrangement uses TRBV2 and TRBJ1-5; no firm D call. Germline assignment: CDR1 SNHLY and CDR2 FYNNEI. The CDR3 runs to 13 residues. Trimming removed 3 bases from V and 5 bases from J, with 8 bases in between.

The chain carries TRBV14 and TRBJ2-3; maybe TRBD2 (5 bases). The CDR3 length is 14 residues. The V gene lost 0 bases and the J gene lost 7 bases, with 11 bases spanning the gap. The germline V gene has CDR1 SGHDN and CDR2 FVKESK. CDR3 coding DNA: TGTGCCAGCAGCCAAGAATCGAGGGAACATACGCAGTATTTT. Protein sequence: CASSQESREHTQYF.

This chain connects TRBV5-1 to TRBJ2-1; D unclear. The CDR3 runs 15 residues. The V end lost 2 bases, the J end lost 1 base, and 10 bases lay between the germline ends. Germline V CDR1 and CDR2: SGHRS, YFSETQ. The CDR3: CASSLLPGSYNEQFF. CDR3 in DNA: TGCGCCAGCAGCTTACTCCCCGGGTCCTACAATGAGCAGTTCTTC.

V is TRBV7-9 and J is TRBJ1-1; no clear D. Looked up from germline, CDR1 is SEHNR and CDR2 is FQNEAQ (reference sequence). Trimming took 1 base from V and 1 from J, leaving 7 bases between them. This CDR3 region has 14 residues. The CDR3 is CASSLVPRNTEAFF. CDR3 bases: TGTGCCAGCAGCTTAGTTCCTAGGAACACTGAAGCTTTCTTT.

V and J are TRBV4-1 and TRBJ2-1, with TRBD2 identical over 8 bases. V lost 0 bases and J lost 8; bases outside the gene matches: 9. The CDR3 spans 16 residues. Germline assignment: CDR1 MGHRA and CDR2 YSYEKL. The CDR3 bases are TGCGCCAGCAGCCAAGATTACGGGAGGGCCATGGATGAGCAGTTCTTC. It is translated as CASSQDYGRAMDEQFF.

CDR3 coding DNA: TGCAGCTACCGCGGGGGGCCTAGCGGGACAGATACGCAGTATTTT. It translates to CSYRGGPSGTDTQYF. The rearrangement links TRBV29-1 to TRBJ2-3; the match to TRBD2 covers 8 bases. The trim removed 8 bases at V and 3 bases at J, leaving 13 bases unmatched. This CDR3 has 15 amino acids. The germline V gene has CDR1 SQVTM and CDR2 ANQGSEA.

The rearrangement joins TRBV6-6 to TRBJ2-2; 9 bases fit TRBD1. V lost 5 bases to trimming and J lost 1 base; unmatched junction nucleotides: 5. Per the germline V gene, CDR1 is MNHNY and CDR2 is SVGAGI (reference sequence). This CDR3 spans 16 amino acids. The CDR3 loop is CASSQQGARNTGELFF. The CDR3 DNA reads TGTGCCAGCAGTCAACAGGGGGCGCGGAACACCGGGGAGCTGTTTTTT.

This sequence joins TRBV7-3 and TRBJ2-1; D possibly corresponds to TRBD1 (6 bases). This CDR3 is built from 15 residues. Trimming cost V 2 bases and J 6 bases, with 14 bases left between them. CDR1 is SGHTA, CDR2 FQGTGA, per germline. CDR3 sequence (DNA): TGTGCCAGCAGCTTAGTACAGGGTTTGGTCAATGAGCAGTTCTTC. Its translation is CASSLVQGLVNEQFF.

This clone has just a few counts. V is TRBV11-1 and J is TRBJ2-1; 7 nucleotides line up with TRBD1. Trimming removed 5 bases from V and 4 bases from J; junction bases left unmatched: 5. The CDR3 consists of 14 residues. Germline values: CDR1 SGHAT, CDR2 FQDESV (reference sequence). The CDR3: CASSPRDRYNEQFF. CDR3 in DNA: TGTGCCAGCAGCCCCCGGGACAGATACAATGAGCAGTTCTTC.

The V call is TRBV18, the J call TRBJ1-5, with a possible D match to TRBD1 (5 bases). This CDR3 has 15 residues. Germline V CDR1 and CDR2: KGHSH, LQKENI. The V end was cut by 4 bases, the J end by 5 bases, with 15 bases between. CDR3 DNA: TGTGCCAGCTCACTAATTGCGGACACTTATCAGCCCCAGCATTTT. This translates into CASSLIADTYQPQHF.

The chain is built from TRBV15 and TRBJ2-7; 9 nucleotides match TRBD1. J gave up 6 bases and V 0 bases, and 9 bases lay outside the gene matches. This CDR3 is 16 amino acids long. Per the germline V gene, CDR1 is LNHNV and CDR2 is YYDKDF (reference sequence). In DNA, the CDR3 is TGTGCCACCAGCAGAGATCCCCTTACAGGGGGCGGCGAGCAGTACTTC. Amino acids: CATSRDPLTGGGEQYF.

The CDR3 reads CAWDLRGIYGEQYF. The CDR3, as DNA: TGTGCCTGGGATCTTCGGGGGATATATGGCGAGCAGTACTTC. The gene calls are TRBV30 and TRBJ2-7; possible D gene TRBD2, 6 bases. Between the trimmed V and J ends, which lost 5 bases and 6 bases, there was a span of 20 bases. The CDR3 contains 14 residues. CDR1 GTSNPN and CDR2 SVGIG come from the germline V gene (reference sequence).